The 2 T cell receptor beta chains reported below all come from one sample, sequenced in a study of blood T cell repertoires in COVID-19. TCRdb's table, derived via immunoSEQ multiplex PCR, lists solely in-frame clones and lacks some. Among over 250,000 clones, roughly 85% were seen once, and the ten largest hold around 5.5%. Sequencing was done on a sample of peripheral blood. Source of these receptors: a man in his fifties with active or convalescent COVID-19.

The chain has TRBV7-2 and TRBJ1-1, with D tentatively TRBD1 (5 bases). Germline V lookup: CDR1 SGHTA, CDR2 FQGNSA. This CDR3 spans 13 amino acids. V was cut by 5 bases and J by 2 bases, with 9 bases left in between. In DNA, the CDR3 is TGTGCCAGCAGCGCCAGGGCAAACACTGAAGCTTTCTTT. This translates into CASSARANTEAFF. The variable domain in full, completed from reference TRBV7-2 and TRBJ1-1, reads GAGVSQSPSNKVTEKGKDVELRCDPISGHTALYWYRQSLGQGLEFLIYFQGNSAPDKSGLPSDRFSAERTGGSVSTLTIQRTQQEDSAVYLCASSARANTEAFFGQGTRLTVV.

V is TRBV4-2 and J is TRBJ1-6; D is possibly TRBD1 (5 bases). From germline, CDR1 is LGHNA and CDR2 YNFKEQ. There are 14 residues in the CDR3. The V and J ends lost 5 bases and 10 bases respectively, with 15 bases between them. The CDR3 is CASSDVRVGSPLHF. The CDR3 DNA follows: TGTGCCAGCAGCGACGTCAGGGTTGGATCACCCCTCCACTTT.